This T cell receptor (beta chain) is drawn from a study of radiotherapy plus CTLA-4 blockade in lung cancer. With respect to this clone: The antigen is unknown.

Study results and caveats: In blood, early T cell clone dynamics reportedly predicted response best, together with interferon-beta.

The protocol was immunoSEQ multiplex PCR, while the TCRdb copy is restricted to in-frame clones and leaves out a portion. The profile shows 80,000 or so clones, under 80% of them singletons. The source was peripheral blood, collected from a patient treated with radiotherapy plus ipilimumab. The sequence was obtained from a human donor with non-small cell lung cancer who had a partial response to radiotherapy plus ipilimumab. Some clones in this sample may be carry-over from other donors' samples.

CDR3 residues: CASSPGVGGMTLYGYTF. The DNA for the CDR3 is TGTGCCAGCTCACCGGGGGTTGGGGGGATGACGCTCTATGGCTACACCTTC. The chain has TRBV18 and TRBJ1-2; a possible D gene is TRBD1 (5 bases). The germline CDR1 and CDR2 sequences are KGHSH and LQKENI. The CDR3 runs to 17 residues. Trimming removed 3 bases at V and 4 bases at J, with 21 bases between.